This T cell receptor (beta chain) was obtained from a study of blood T cell repertoires in COVID-19. About the research overall: Samples of COVID-19 (acute and convalescent) were obtained from the United States, Italy and Spain.

In the source study's methods: The assay estimated nucleated cells by amplifying reference gene primers. Some clones are missing from TCRdb's copy, which holds only in-frame ones; the method was immunoSEQ multiplex PCR. V and J calls and clone size are as listed in that table; D and trimming were resolved from the DNA. The sample includes some 150,000 clones, 84% of them seen just once. Germline CDR1 reads LNHNV; CDR2 reads YYDKDF (reference sequence). This CDR3 has 13 residues. V lost 6 bases, J lost 6 bases, and 14 bases lay in between. The sequencing input was peripheral blood. The gene calls are TRBV15 and TRBJ1-2; possibly TRBD1 for D (5 bases). The receptor's source is a woman between 45 and 60 years old in a cohort sampled during active or convalescent COVID-19. CDR3 region: CATRRQGGNGYTF. DNA of the CDR3: TGTGCCACCAGGCGGCAGGGTGGGAATGGCTACACCTTC.